This T cell receptor (beta chain) was profiled in a study of T-cell reconstitution after alpha-beta-depleted transplantation in children. This clonotype was detected ten times or more. CDR3 length equals 17 residues. V gave up 1 base and J gave up 10 bases; unmatched junction bases: 14. Germline CDR1 is KGHDR and CDR2 is SFDVKD. The TCRbeta library incorporated unique molecular identifiers. MiXCR, applied by TCRdb to the PCR reads, yields one record per CDR3 protein. The table shows 200,000 to 250,000 distinct CDR3 sequences, with 12% occurring only once. The clonotype was recovered from a human donor who donated a stem cell graft to a child with acute lymphoblastic leukemia. The rearrangement uses TRBV24-1 and TRBJ2-3, with TRBD1 matching 9 bases. The starting material was PBMCs from the stem cell graft donor, obtained from the stem cell graft. The CDR3 protein is CATSDFRLGTGTNPQYF. CDR3 DNA: TGTGCCACCAGTGATTTTAGGTTAGGGACAGGGACAAACCCGCAGTATTTT.